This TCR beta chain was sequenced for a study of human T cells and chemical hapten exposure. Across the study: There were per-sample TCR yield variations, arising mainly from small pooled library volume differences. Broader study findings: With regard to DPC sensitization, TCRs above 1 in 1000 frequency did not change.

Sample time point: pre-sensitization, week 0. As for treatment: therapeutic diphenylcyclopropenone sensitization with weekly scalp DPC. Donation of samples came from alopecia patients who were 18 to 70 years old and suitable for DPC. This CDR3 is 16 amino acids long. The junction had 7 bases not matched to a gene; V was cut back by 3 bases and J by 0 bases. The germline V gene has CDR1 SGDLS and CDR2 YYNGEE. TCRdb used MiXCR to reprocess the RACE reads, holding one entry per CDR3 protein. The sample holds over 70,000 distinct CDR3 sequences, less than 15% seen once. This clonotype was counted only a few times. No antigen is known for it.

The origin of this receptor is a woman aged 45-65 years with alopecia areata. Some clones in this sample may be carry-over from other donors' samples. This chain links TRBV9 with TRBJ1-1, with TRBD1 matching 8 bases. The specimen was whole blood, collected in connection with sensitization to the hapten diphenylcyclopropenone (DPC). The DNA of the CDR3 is TGTGCCAGCAGCGGCGCCCGGACAGGGATGAACACTGAAGCTTTCTTT. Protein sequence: CASSGARTGMNTEAFF.